This T cell receptor beta chain is from a study of cytomegalovirus exposure and HLA in healthy donors. About this clone: Its antigen is unidentified.

Study-wide results and limits: DRB1 had the most TCR associations and HLA-C the fewest, a later analysis found, with rates varying by HLA locus. As was reported, the classifier diagnosed cytomegalovirus status with high specificity and sensitivity.

The PCR employed 60 Vbeta primers together with 13 Jbeta primers. Sequenced by immunoSEQ multiplex PCR; TCRdb stores in-frame clones only, minus some. The table records 150,000 to 180,000 clones, roughly 79% of them present only once. Sequencing was performed on PBMCs. This clonotype was obtained from a man aged 18 to 30 in good health and CMV-seronegative.

DNA for the CDR3: TGTGCCAGCAGCTTACAGGGTGGGCCACCGAATGAGCAGTTCTTC. This translates into CASSLQGGPPNEQFF. V is TRBV7-2 and J is TRBJ2-1; maybe TRBD1 (5 bases). CDR1 and CDR2 (germline): SGHTA, FQGNSA. The CDR3 covers 15 residues. Trimming stripped 2 bases from V and 7 bases from J, with 15 bases between. The full variable domain, rest sourced from reference TRBV7-2 and TRBJ2-1, is GAGVSQSPSNKVTEKGKDVELRCDPISGHTALYWYRQSLGQGLEFLIYFQGNSAPDKSGLPSDRFSAERTGGSVSTLTIQRTQQEDSAVYLCASSLQGGPPNEQFFGPGTRLTVL.